The entry that follows covers one T cell receptor (beta chain) sequence. Its antigen remains unknown. One entry per CDR3 protein, called by TCRdb with MiXCR from the 5' RACE reads. The sample lists some 150,000 distinct CDR3 sequences; less than 25% were seen once. Germline V lookup: CDR1 DFQATT, CDR2 SNEGSKA (reference sequence). The CDR3 covers 15 residues. Trimming took 7 bases from V and 2 from J; bases not matched to a gene: 12. This specimen comes from a study of T-cell memory formation after mild COVID-19. Across the study: Largely, the TCR clusters proved donor specific.

Findings and caveats of the study: While clones contracting from day 15 to 85 were balanced between CD4 and CD8, later expanders leaned CD4+.

The sequence derives from an adult woman who had mild COVID-19 (a few samples of this study predate the infection). Cell type and time point are not known. The specimen sequenced was PBMCs or a T cell subset sorted from them (not recorded which). V is TRBV20-1 and J is TRBJ2-7; 9 nucleotides align to TRBD2. The CDR3 is CSGSPLASGTYEQYF. CDR3 DNA sequence: TGCAGTGGTTCCCCGCTGGCTAGCGGGACCTACGAGCAGTACTTC.